Listed below are T cell receptor beta chains from one sample, sequenced in a study of response to subunit inactivated influenza vaccine. TCRdb redid the calling of the RT-PCR reads with MiXCR, one entry per CDR3 protein. The profile shows under 550,000 distinct CDR3 sequences, about 8% of them singletons. The sequencing here drew on PBMCs from blood, taken about 23 months after vaccination. Receptor source: a man aged 50-75 years who received an inactivated influenza vaccine. Both conserved end residues are part of each CDR3. A D gene is named only where the DNA matches it firmly. For some rows the clone size is stated as once, few or many, or as a class when expanded; others skip it.

D gene,V gene,J gene,clone size,CDR3 protein,CDR3 DNA
NA,TRBV27,TRBJ2-1,NA,CASSLRGTGTLPYNEQFF,TGTGCCAGCAGTTTAAGGGGGACCGGGACTCTGCCCTACAATGAGCAGTTCTTC
NA,TRBV10-3,TRBJ2-4,NA,CAISEGDSGKNIQYF,TGTGCCATCAGTGAGGGTGATAGCGGCAAAAACATTCAGTACTTC
NA,TRBV14,TRBJ2-4,few,CASSQDKRAWWAKNIQYF,TGTGCCAGCAGCCAAGATAAACGGGCTTGGTGGGCCAAAAACATTCAGTACTTC
NA,TRBV24-1,TRBJ2-2,NA,CATSDLRLARTGELFF,TGTGCCACCAGTGATTTGAGGCTAGCGAGGACCGGGGAGCTGTTTTTT
NA,TRBV20-1,TRBJ2-1,NA,CSAQSPGGRVSEQFF,TGCAGTGCTCAATCCCCGGGGGGCCGGGTGTCTGAGCAGTTCTTC
NA,TRBV18,TRBJ2-2,many,CASSPPAGTGELFF,TGTGCCAGCTCACCTCCAGCGGGCACCGGGGAGCTGTTTTTT
TRBD1,TRBV4-1,TRBJ2-2,NA,CASRDRDRGYTGELFF,TGCGCCAGCAGGGACCGGGACAGGGGATACACCGGGGAGCTGTTTTTT
NA,TRBV20-1,TRBJ2-3,few,CSARDPRITDTQYF,TGCAGTGCTAGAGATCCCCGAATCACAGATACGCAGTATTTT
TRBD2,TRBV6-2/TRBV6-3,TRBJ2-7,few,CASRPYTDLAGNVYEQYF,TGTGCCAGCAGGCCTTATACGGATCTAGCGGGAAATGTCTACGAGCAGTACTTC
TRBD2,TRBV7-7,TRBJ2-1,NA,CASSLAGLGDNEQFF,TGTGCCAGCAGCTTGGCGGGACTAGGGGACAATGAGCAGTTCTTC
NA,TRBV7-8,TRBJ2-7,few,CASSLAQPQEQYF,TGTGCCAGCAGCTTAGCGCAACCCCAAGAGCAGTACTTC
NA,TRBV20-1,TRBJ2-1,many,CSARGAVGIGEQFF,TGCAGTGCTAGAGGGGCAGTGGGCATCGGGGAGCAGTTCTTC
NA,TRBV29-1,TRBJ2-6,few,CRTVACRYSGANVLTF,TGCAGGACAGTCGCGTGCCGTTACTCTGGGGCCAACGTCCTGACTTTC
NA,TRBV20-1,TRBJ2-5,few,CSAGPETQYF,TGCAGTGCTGGTCCGGAGACCCAGTACTTC
NA,TRBV10-3,TRBJ2-7,NA,CAISGTSRVEQYF,TGTGCCATCAGCGGGACTTCCAGGGTCGAGCAGTACTTC
NA,TRBV10-1,TRBJ2-1,NA,CASRGDRDNEQFF,TGCGCCAGCAGGGGAGACAGAGACAATGAGCAGTTCTTC
NA,TRBV11-2,TRBJ2-1,many,CASSLGVYEQFF,TGTGCCAGCAGCTTAGGGGTATATGAGCAGTTCTTC
TRBD1,TRBV7-3,TRBJ2-1,NA,CASSTGQGAAYNEQFF,TGTGCCAGCAGCACGGGACAGGGGGCGGCCTACAATGAGCAGTTCTTC
NA,TRBV20-1,TRBJ2-1,many,CSARDAQESYNEQFF,TGCAGTGCTAGAGATGCGCAGGAATCCTACAATGAGCAGTTCTTC
NA,TRBV7-6,TRBJ2-1,few,CASSSRDSGGGEQFF,TGTGCCAGCAGCTCCCGGGATAGCGGAGGAGGTGAGCAGTTCTTC
NA,TRBV10-3,TRBJ2-3,few,CAIRSPGSTDTQYF,TGTGCCATCAGATCACCCGGCAGCACAGATACGCAGTATTTT
NA,TRBV28,TRBJ1-2,many,CASSFNPRQISYGYTF,TGTGCCAGCAGTTTCAATCCAAGACAGATTTCCTATGGCTACACCTTC
NA,TRBV2,TRBJ2-7,few,CASSGRLGFAYEQYF,TGTGCCAGCAGTGGTAGATTGGGGTTTGCCTACGAGCAGTACTTC
TRBD1,TRBV4-1,TRBJ1-1,few,CASSHVLGQGEGEAFF,TGCGCCAGCAGCCACGTCCTCGGACAGGGAGAGGGTGAAGCTTTCTTT
NA,TRBV10-3,TRBJ1-5,NA,CATSGWNQPQHF,TGTGCCACCTCCGGTTGGAATCAGCCCCAGCATTTT
NA,TRBV5-1,TRBJ1-5,many,CASSLGGDSNQPQHF,TGCGCCAGCAGCTTGGGAGGGGATAGCAATCAGCCCCAGCATTTT
TRBD2,TRBV6-2/TRBV6-3,TRBJ2-4,NA,CASSYNLGRDIQYF,TGTGCCAGCAGTTACAATTTAGGGAGGGACATTCAGTACTTC
TRBD1,TRBV18,TRBJ1-3,NA,CASSPGQGTSGNTIYF,TGTGCCAGCTCACCGGGACAGGGAACCTCTGGAAACACCATATATTTT
NA,TRBV6-1,TRBJ1-4,few,CASRGDTAGELFF,TGTGCCAGCAGGGGGGACACCGCCGGAGAACTGTTTTTT
TRBD2,TRBV11-2,TRBJ2-7,NA,CASTAGGSISEQYF,TGTGCCAGCACCGCGGGCGGGAGCATTTCCGAGCAGTACTTC
TRBD2,TRBV18,TRBJ2-1,few,CATTRGGSASEQFF,TGTGCCACCACCCGGGGCGGGAGTGCAAGTGAGCAGTTCTTC
TRBD1,TRBV6-5,TRBJ2-2,NA,CASSYGTGSPGELFF,TGTGCCAGCAGTTACGGGACAGGTTCCCCCGGGGAGCTGTTTTTT
NA,TRBV20-1,TRBJ1-1,NA,CSARDPAHTEAFF,TGCAGTGCTAGGGATCCGGCTCACACTGAAGCTTTCTTT
NA,TRBV20-1,TRBJ1-5,many,CSASLGPANQPQHF,TGCAGTGCTAGTCTAGGACCTGCCAATCAGCCCCAGCATTTT
NA,TRBV20-1,TRBJ1-5,NA,CSARASGWPQHF,TGCAGTGCTAGAGCCTCAGGGTGGCCCCAGCATTTT
NA,TRBV4-2,TRBJ1-1,NA,CASSQDDRPYTEAFF,TGTGCCAGCAGCCAAGATGACCGTCCCTACACTGAAGCTTTCTTT
TRBD1,TRBV11-2,TRBJ2-7,many,CASSPRTGSYEQYF,TGTGCCAGCAGCCCAAGGACAGGGTCCTACGAGCAGTACTTC
NA,TRBV4-2,TRBJ1-6,few,CASSQDLRSPLHF,TGTGCCAGCAGCCAAGATTTGCGTTCACCCCTCCACTTT
NA,TRBV4-3,TRBJ2-3,many,CASSQDMTRTDTQYF,TGCGCCAGCAGCCAAGATATGACTAGAACAGATACGCAGTATTTT
TRBD2,TRBV6-1,TRBJ2-1,few,CASTGQRGYNEQFF,TGTGCCAGCACTGGGCAGCGGGGTTACAATGAGCAGTTCTTC